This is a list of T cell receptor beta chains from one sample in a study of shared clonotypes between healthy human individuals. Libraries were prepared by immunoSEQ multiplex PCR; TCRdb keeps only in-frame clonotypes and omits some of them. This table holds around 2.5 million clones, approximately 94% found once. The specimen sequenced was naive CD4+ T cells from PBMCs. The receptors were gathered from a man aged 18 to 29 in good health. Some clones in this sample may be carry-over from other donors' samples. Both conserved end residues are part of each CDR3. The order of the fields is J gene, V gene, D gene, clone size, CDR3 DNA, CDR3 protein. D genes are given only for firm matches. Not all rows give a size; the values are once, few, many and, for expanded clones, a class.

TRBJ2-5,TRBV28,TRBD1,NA,TGTGCCAGCAGTCCAGGGACAGGGGTCGAGACCCAGTACTTC,CASSPGTGVETQYF
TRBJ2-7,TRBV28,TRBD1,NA,TGTGCCAGCAGTCCACCGGGACAGAGAACCTACGAGCAGTACTTC,CASSPPGQRTYEQYF
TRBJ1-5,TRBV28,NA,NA,TGTGCCAGCAGTTTTGGGGGGACACCTTATCAGCCCCAGCATTTT,CASSFGGTPYQPQHF
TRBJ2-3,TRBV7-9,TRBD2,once,TGTGCCAGCAGCTTTGCGGGAGGCACAGATACGCAGTATTTT,CASSFAGGTDTQYF
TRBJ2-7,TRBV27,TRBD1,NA,TGTGCCAGCAGTTTTGTAGGACAGGGCTACTACGAGCAGTACTTC,CASSFVGQGYYEQYF
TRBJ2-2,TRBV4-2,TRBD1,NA,TGTGCCAGCAGCCAGAAGGGACAGGGAAACACCGGGGAGCTGTTTTTT,CASSQKGQGNTGELFF
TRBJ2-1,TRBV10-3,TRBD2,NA,TGTGCCATCAGCGAGCGGGAATCCTACAATGAGCAGTTCTTC,CAISERESYNEQFF
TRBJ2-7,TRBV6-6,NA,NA,TGTGCCAGCAGTCCGGTACCTCTTAAGAACGAGCAGTACTTC,CASSPVPLKNEQYF
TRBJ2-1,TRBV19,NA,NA,TGTGCCAGTAGTACCTCGTGGGGCAATGAGCAGTTCTTC,CASSTSWGNEQFF
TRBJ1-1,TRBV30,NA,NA,TGTGCCTGGAGCGGGACCTTGAACACTGAAGCTTTCTTT,CAWSGTLNTEAFF
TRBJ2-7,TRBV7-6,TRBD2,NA,TGTGCCAGCAGCTCCGGGGGGTGGCAGTACTTC,CASSSGGWQYF
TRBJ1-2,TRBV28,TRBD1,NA,TGTGCCGCGACAGGGATCGACTATGGCTACACCTTC,CAATGIDYGYTF
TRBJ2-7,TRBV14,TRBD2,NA,TGTGCCAGCAGCCGAATAGCGGGAGGGCCCTACGAGCAGTACTTC,CASSRIAGGPYEQYF
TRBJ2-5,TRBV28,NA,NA,TGTGCCAGCAGTTTAGGGGCGAGGTTAGAGACCCAGTACTTC,CASSLGARLETQYF
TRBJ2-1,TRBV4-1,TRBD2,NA,TGCGCCAGCAGCCAAGAAGCTAGGGCGGGAGTTAAAGGGTCTACCTACAATGAGCAGTTCTTC,CASSQEARAGVKGSTYNEQFF
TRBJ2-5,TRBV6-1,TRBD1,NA,TGTGCCAGCAGTGTCCGGGACAGGGCACTTCAAGAGACCCAGTACTTC,CASSVRDRALQETQYF
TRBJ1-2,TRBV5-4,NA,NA,TGTGCCAGCAGCCCTAGGGGGGAATCCTATGGCTACACCTTC,CASSPRGESYGYTF
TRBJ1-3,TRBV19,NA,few,TGTGCCAGTAGTATCGTACATAGCTCTGGAAACACCATATATTTT,CASSIVHSSGNTIYF
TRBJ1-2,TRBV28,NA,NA,TGTGCCAGCAGTTCCGAGCGGGGTGGCTACACCTTC,CASSSERGGYTF
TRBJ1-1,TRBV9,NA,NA,TGTGCCAGCAGCGCCGGGGGCTTACCTTTCTTT,CASSAGGLPFF
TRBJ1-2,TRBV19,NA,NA,TGTGCCAGTAGCCTTCAACAGGAGTCTAACTATGGCTACACCTTC,CASSLQQESNYGYTF
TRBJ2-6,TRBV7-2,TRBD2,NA,TGTGCCAGCAGCTTAGTGGGACTAGCGGGACCCTGGGCCAACGTCCTGACTTTC,CASSLVGLAGPWANVLTF
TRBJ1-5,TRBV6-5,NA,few,TGTGCCAGCAGTTATAGGGGCAGTGAGCCCCAGCATTTT,CASSYRGSEPQHF
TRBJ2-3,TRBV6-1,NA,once,TGTGCCAGCAGCGTCCGGGACTCAAGCACAGATACGCAGTATTTT,CASSVRDSSTDTQYF
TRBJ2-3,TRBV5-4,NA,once,TGTGCCAGCCAGCTTGACAGGATCACAGATACGCAGTATTTT,CASQLDRITDTQYF
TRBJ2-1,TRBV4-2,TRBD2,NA,TGTGCCAGCAGCCAAGATCCTAGCGGGATTAATGAGCAGTTCTTC,CASSQDPSGINEQFF
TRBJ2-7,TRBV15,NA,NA,TGTGCCACCAGCAGAGATCGGGGTTACGAGCAGTACTTC,CATSRDRGYEQYF
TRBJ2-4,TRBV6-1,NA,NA,TGTGCCAGCAGTGACCCGGGGAAAGTAGCCAAAAACATTCAGTACTTC,CASSDPGKVAKNIQYF
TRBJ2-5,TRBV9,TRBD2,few,TGTGCCAGCAGCGTAGCGGGAGGTGGGTACCAAGAGACCCAGTACTTC,CASSVAGGGYQETQYF
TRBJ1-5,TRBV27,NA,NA,TGTGCCAGCAGTTTATACAGCAGGGGTGGCCAAAAAGGAGCTCAGCCCCAGCATTTT,CASSLYSRGGQKGAQPQHF
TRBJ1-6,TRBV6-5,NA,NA,TGTGCCAGCAGTTACTCGGTCAATTCACCCCTCCACTTT,CASSYSVNSPLHF
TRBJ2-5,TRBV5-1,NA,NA,TGCGCCAGCAGCTTGGGGCACGGGGTCTCCCAGTACTTC,CASSLGHGVSQYF
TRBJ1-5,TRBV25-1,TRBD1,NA,TGTGCCAGCAGTGATCAAACAGGGGATAGCAATCAGCCCCAGCATTTT,CASSDQTGDSNQPQHF
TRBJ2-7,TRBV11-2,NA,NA,TGTGCCAGCAGCTTAGCAGGGACTTACGAGCAGTACTTC,CASSLAGTYEQYF
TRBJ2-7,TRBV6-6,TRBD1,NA,TGTGCCAGCAGCCTAGGACAGGGACGGCAGTACTTC,CASSLGQGRQYF
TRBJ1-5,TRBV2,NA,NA,TGTGCCAGCAGTGGGGACTGGAATCAGCCCCAGCATTTT,CASSGDWNQPQHF
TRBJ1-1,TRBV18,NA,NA,TGTGCCAGCTCCCTACTTTTAGACAGGAACACTGAAGCTTTCTTT,CASSLLLDRNTEAFF
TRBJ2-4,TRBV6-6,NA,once,TGTGCCAGCAGTTACCCAGGGAACATTCAGTACTTC,CASSYPGNIQYF
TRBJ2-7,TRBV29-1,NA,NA,TGCAGCGTTGCCACCTCCCAGGGCAACGAGCAGTACTTC,CSVATSQGNEQYF
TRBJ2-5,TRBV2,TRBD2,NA,TGTGCCAGCAGTGCGGCTAGCGGGAGAGAAGAGACCCAGTACTTC,CASSAASGREETQYF
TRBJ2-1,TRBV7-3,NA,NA,TGTGCCAGCAGCTTCCAGGGTGAGCAGTTCTTC,CASSFQGEQFF
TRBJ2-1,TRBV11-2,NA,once,TGTGCCAGCAGCTTCACGGTCTACAATGAGCAGTTCTTC,CASSFTVYNEQFF
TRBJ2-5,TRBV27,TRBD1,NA,TGTGCCAGCAGTCCGGGACAGGCAAGTTTAAGAGAGACCCAGTACTTC,CASSPGQASLRETQYF
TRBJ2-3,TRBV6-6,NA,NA,TGTGCCAGCAAGGCGGGACCGTTCTCTAGCACAGATACGCAGTATTTT,CASKAGPFSSTDTQYF
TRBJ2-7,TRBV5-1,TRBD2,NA,TGCGCCAGCAGCTTGGCGTTGGTGGGAGGGGACGAGCAGTACTTC,CASSLALVGGDEQYF
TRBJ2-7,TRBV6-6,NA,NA,TGTGCCAGCAGCCGAGCGTCCTTAAGCTCCTACGAGCAGTACTTC,CASSRASLSSYEQYF
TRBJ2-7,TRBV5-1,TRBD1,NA,TGCGCCAGCAAGTGGACGGTCGGAGACAGGGGATACGAGCAGTACTTC,CASKWTVGDRGYEQYF
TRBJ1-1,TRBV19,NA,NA,TGTGCCAGTAGTATCGGTCGGGAGATGGTGAAAGCTTTCTTT,CASSIGREMVKAFF
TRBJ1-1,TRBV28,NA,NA,TGTGCCAGCTCGCCGGGGGGCACTGAAGCTTTCTTT,CASSPGGTEAFF
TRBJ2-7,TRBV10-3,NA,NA,TGTGCCATCAGTGAGTCGAATACCATTGTCCCATACGAGCAGTACTTC,CAISESNTIVPYEQYF